A single sample gave rise to the 9 T cell receptor beta chains below, sequenced in a study of CD8+ T cells in alopecia areata. RNA was extracted and reverse transcribed into cDNA as the sequencing template. Method: immunoSEQ multiplex PCR; TCRdb's copy keeps in-frame clones and lacks some. Among 180,000 or so clones, roughly 66% were seen once, and the ten largest hold roughly an eighth. The sequenced sample was CD8+ T cells sorted from blood, obtained at week 0. The receptors here all came from a human donor with alopecia areata.

This clone has just one count. A read error may produce the germline difference seen at one junction end. The chain is built from TRBV9 and TRBJ1-1, with no clear D. CDR1 SGDLS and CDR2 YYNGEE come from the germline V gene. CDR3 size: 11 residues. CDR3 in amino acids: CASSINSEAFF. For the CDR3, the DNA is TGTGCCAGCAGCATAAACAGTGAAGCTTTCTTT.

This chain joins TRBV5-1 and TRBJ1-1; D remains ambiguous. With 2 bases removed from V and 0 bases from J, the gap between germline ends came to 5 bases. Germline V gene data show CDR1 as SGHRS and CDR2 as YFSETQ. The CDR3 runs 13 residues. The CDR3 sequence is CASSLELNTEAFF. For the CDR3, the DNA is TGCGCCAGCAGCTTAGAGCTGAACACTGAAGCTTTCTTT.

V is TRBV6-6 and J is TRBJ2-1; perhaps TRBD2 as D (5 bases). Germline V gene sequence: CDR1 MNHNY, CDR2 SVGAGI (reference sequence). The length of the CDR3 is 13 residues. V dropped 2 bases and J dropped 9 bases, with 11 bases sitting between them. CDR3 nucleotides: TGTGCCAGCAGTTACGGGGAGTGGGCTGAGCAGTTCTTC. Its protein product is CASSYGEWAEQFF.

The chain is built from TRBV30 and TRBJ1-2, with TRBD1 matching 7 bases. V shed 4 bases and J 8 bases; nucleotides not matched to a gene: 7. The CDR3 loop spans 12 amino acids. Germline CDR1 is GTSNPN and CDR2 is SVGIG (reference sequence). The CDR3 here is CAWIRQGRGYTF. CDR3 sequence (DNA): TGTGCCTGGATCCGACAGGGACGAGGCTACACCTTC.

The chain recombines TRBV30 with TRBJ1-5; a weak D match, TRBD1 (5 bases). The CDR3 covers 15 residues. Germline loops: CDR1 GTSNPN, CDR2 SVGIG (reference sequence). V was cut by 3 bases and J by 0 bases, with 12 bases left in between. CDR3 sequence (DNA): TGTGCCTGGAGCGGGGGAATTTATAGCAATCAGCCCCAGCATTTT. Encoded protein: CAWSGGIYSNQPQHF.

The chain's CDR3 is CAWIPPMEGSPLHF. Written as DNA, the CDR3 is TGTGCCTGGATCCCCCCAATGGAGGGTTCACCCCTCCACTTT. The rearrangement uses TRBV30 and TRBJ1-6, with D hard to call. Trimming pared 4 bases from V and 9 bases from J, leaving 16 bases between. The CDR3 loop spans 14 amino acids. Per germline, CDR1 GTSNPN and CDR2 SVGIG (reference sequence).

The chain is built from TRBV5-1 and TRBJ1-2; D possibly corresponds to TRBD1 (6 bases). From germline, CDR1 is SGHRS and CDR2 YFSETQ. There are 15 residues in the CDR3. V was trimmed by 3 bases and J by 5 bases, leaving 17 bases between them. The CDR3: CASSYVDSQGYGYTF. For the CDR3, the DNA is TGCGCCAGCAGCTATGTGGACTCTCAGGGGTATGGCTACACCTTC.

This clone has more than one count but fewer than ten. CDR3 residues: CASSLSVTGDNSPLHF. The CDR3 DNA is TGTGCCAGCAGTTTATCGGTGACAGGGGATAATTCACCCCTCCACTTT. The V gene is TRBV27, the J gene TRBJ1-6, with 8 bases identical to TRBD1. The CDR3 runs to 16 residues. The germline CDR1 and CDR2 sequences are MNHEY and SMNVEV (reference sequence). V was pared by 0 bases and J by 5 bases, with 3 bases of the junction left unmatched.

Concerning this clone: Other nucleotide sequences in the sample specify the same CDR3. The CDR3 region has the DNA TGTGCCAGCAGCTTAGGGTCGTCCTACGAGCAGTACTTC. Translated: CASSLGSSYEQYF. V usage is TRBV5-6 and J usage is TRBJ2-7; D gene uncertain. This CDR3 comprises 13 residues. The germline V gene has CDR1 SGHDT and CDR2 YYEEEE. V was cut by 2 bases and J by 1 base, with 7 bases left in between.